These 19 T cell receptor beta chains originate from one sample sequenced in a study of molecular identifiers for immune sequencing clone quantification. TCRdb recomputed calls from the PCR reads with MiXCR, one row per CDR3 protein. The sample carries about 630,000 distinct CDR3 sequences, about 25% recorded once. Input material: naive CD8+ T cells from blood, with Jurkat cell RNA spiked in. Subset specified: FACS-sorted CD8+CD4-CCR7+CD45RA+ naive T cells. These receptors were collected from a human donor in good health. Some libraries in this study had Jurkat cell RNA spiked in.

About this clonotype itself: At one end, the junction sequence differs from germline, possibly due to a read error. The rearrangement joins TRBV29-1 to TRBJ1-1, with D unresolved. The germline V gene encodes CDR1 SQVTM and CDR2 ANQGSEA. The CDR3 is made up of 12 amino acids. Here the CDR3 reads CSVDEGYTEALF. Here the CDR3 DNA reads TGCAGCGTTGACGAGGGATACACTGAAGCTCTCTTT.

This clonotype was counted a few times. The rearrangement links TRBV6-5 to TRBJ1-2; D gene ambiguous. The CDR3 sequence is 16 residues long. V dropped 6 bases and J dropped 5 bases, with 22 bases sitting between them. Germline V gene data show CDR1 as MNHEY and CDR2 as SVGAGI. The CDR3: CASRLIDTFDPYGYTF. Here the CDR3 DNA reads TGTGCCAGCAGACTCATCGACACTTTCGATCCTTATGGCTACACCTTC.

The chain employs TRBV27 and TRBJ2-7; TRBD1 matches at 9 bases. CDR1 and CDR2 from the germline V gene are MNHEY and SMNVEV (reference sequence). V trimming: 6 bases; J trimming: 6 bases; junction bases outside the gene matches: 9. The CDR3 runs 14 residues. In DNA, the CDR3 is TGTGCCAGCAGCCCCGGGACAGGGTTTTTCGAGCAGTACTTC. Amino acid sequence: CASSPGTGFFEQYF.

This clonotype was seen a handful of times. The chain has TRBV4-3 and TRBJ2-7, with a possible D match to TRBD2 (6 bases). Germline V gene data show CDR1 as LGHNA and CDR2 as YSLEER. The V end was cut by 5 bases, the J end by 6 bases, with 17 bases between. The length of the CDR3 is 14 residues. In nucleotides, the CDR3 is TGCGCCAGCAGCTTTCGGGGGATGGGGCCCGAGCAGTACTTC. The encoded protein is CASSFRGMGPEQYF.

The chain employs TRBV29-1 and TRBJ2-2; D is possibly TRBD1 (8 bases). The CDR3 loop spans 13 amino acids. The germline V gene encodes CDR1 SQVTM and CDR2 ANQGSEA. The germline V and J ends were trimmed by 6 bases and 5 bases, with 13 bases remaining between them. The CDR3 DNA is TGCAGCGTGGACAGGGAGGGGACCGGGGAGCTGTTTTTT. As protein: CSVDREGTGELFF.

The table lists this clonotype with a few counts. Possible read error: a much larger clone is one base away. The chain joins TRBV29-1 to TRBJ2-7, with D tentatively TRBD1 or TRBD2 (5 bases each). The CDR3 spans 13 residues. Per germline, CDR1 SQVTM and CDR2 ANQGSEA. The CDR3 bases are TGCGGCGTGGGGGACCGGTCCTCCTACGAGCAGTACTTC. Translation: CGVGDRSSYEQYF.

This clonotype has only a few counts. This rearrangement joins TRBV7-2 to TRBJ1-2; possible D gene TRBD1, 6 bases. Germline assignment: CDR1 SGHTA and CDR2 FQGNSA. V was shortened by 0 bases and J by 4 bases, with 9 bases between the two germline ends. The CDR3 is 14 amino acids. This CDR3 is CASSLAGGAYGYTF. The CDR3 nucleotides read TGTGCCAGCAGCTTAGCTGGGGGCGCCTATGGCTACACCTTC.

The V gene is TRBV12-5, the J gene TRBJ2-3; TRBD2 is a possible D gene (6 bases). Trimming pared 7 bases from V and 6 bases from J, leaving 23 bases between. Germline V gene lookup returns CDR1 LGHNT and CDR2 FRNRAP. There are 16 residues in the CDR3. CDR3 bases: TGTGCTAGTGCCACATCCGTCGGGCGGGATACCGATACGCAGTATTTT. Protein: CASATSVGRDTDTQYF.

The chain links TRBV13 to TRBJ1-2, with 8 bases identical to TRBD1. The V and J ends lost 5 bases and 4 bases, in that order; junction bases with no gene match: 9. The germline gives CDR1 PRHDT, CDR2 FYEKMQ (reference sequence). The CDR3 sequence is 15 residues long. CDR3 residues: CASSPKTGDTYGYTF. The CDR3 DNA reads TGTGCCAGCAGCCCCAAGACAGGGGATACCTATGGCTACACCTTC.

This clonotype was seen repeatedly, ten times or more. CDR3 sequence (DNA): TGCAGTGCCGGGGACGGAGATTCTAGCACAGATACGCAGTATTTT. It translates to CSAGDGDSSTDTQYF. The chain employs TRBV20-1 and TRBJ2-3, with D perhaps TRBD1 or TRBD2 (5 bases each). Germline loops: CDR1 DFQATT, CDR2 SNEGSKA (reference sequence). Trimming cost V 6 bases and J 0 bases, with 16 bases left between them. This CDR3 spans 15 amino acids.

This clonotype was counted ten times or more. CDR3: CASSLTIYEQYF. In nucleotides, the CDR3 is TGTGCCAGCAGCTTGACAATCTACGAGCAGTACTTC. The J gene is TRBJ2-7, the V gene TRBV7-9; D is uncertain. The CDR3 sequence is 12 residues long. V was trimmed by 3 bases and J by 3 bases, leaving 6 bases between them. From germline, CDR1 is SEHNR and CDR2 FQNEAQ (reference sequence).

This clonotype was seen repeatedly, ten times or more. The chain links TRBV5-4 to TRBJ1-1; no reliable D call. The V gene's germline CDR1 is SGHNT and CDR2 YYREEE (reference sequence). The CDR3 extends over 14 amino acids. The V end lost 4 bases, the J end lost 1 base, and 11 bases lay between the germline ends. The CDR3 nucleotides are TGTGCCAGCAGCAACTTTGCCCGGAACACTGAAGCTTTCTTT. Its protein is CASSNFARNTEAFF.

This clonotype was counted a few times. This chain joins TRBV7-9 and TRBJ1-4, with D possibly TRBD1 on 5 matching bases. The CDR3 has 17 residues. Trimming removed 1 base from V and 8 bases from J, with 20 bases in between. The germline gives CDR1 SEHNR, CDR2 FQNEAQ (reference sequence). The CDR3 reads CASSLEAPRDRSEKLFF. The CDR3 nucleotides are TGTGCCAGCAGCTTAGAGGCCCCGCGGGACCGGAGCGAAAAACTGTTTTTT.

This clonotype was counted at least ten times. V and J are TRBV28 and TRBJ1-3, with a tentative D call TRBD1 (6 bases). V lost 6 bases, J lost 4 bases, and 13 bases lay in between. Germline V CDR1 and CDR2: MDHEN, SYDVKM. CDR3 size: 14 residues. CDR3 region: CASRMAGTGNTIYF. The CDR3 DNA sequence: TGTGCCAGCAGAATGGCCGGGACAGGAAACACCATATATTTT.

There are a few counts of this clonotype. This chain uses TRBV4-3 with TRBJ2-2; TRBD1 or TRBD2 may be the D gene (6 bases each). Germline CDR1 reads LGHNA; CDR2 reads YSLEER. V was pared by 3 bases and J by 2 bases, with 10 bases between. The CDR3 has 15 amino acids. This CDR3 reads CASSHLGGNTGELFF. In DNA form, the CDR3 reads TGCGCCAGCAGCCATCTGGGGGGCAACACCGGGGAGCTGTTTTTT.

The V call is TRBV12-3 or TRBV12-4, the J call TRBJ2-3, with 7 bases identical to TRBD2. Unmatched junction bases numbered 10, after V lost 5 bases and J lost 2 bases. This CDR3 has 16 amino acids. The CDR3 nucleotides are TGTGCCAGCAGTCCATCCTCCGCGGGAGACACAGATACGCAGTATTTT. Translation gives CASSPSSAGDTDTQYF.

J is TRBJ2-2 and V is TRBV28; 8 nucleotides match TRBD1. Germline assignment: CDR1 MDHEN and CDR2 SYDVKM. The CDR3 has 15 amino acids. Germline trimming cut 2 bases from V and 6 bases from J; bases unmatched to any gene: 5. CDR3 in DNA: TGTGCCAGCAGTTTAACAGGGGGTTTGTCCGGGGAGCTGTTTTTT. Its translation is CASSLTGGLSGELFF.

The V gene is TRBV20-1, the J gene TRBJ2-3; no clear D gene. The CDR3 is made up of 12 amino acids. Germline V gives CDR1 DFQATT, CDR2 SNEGSKA (reference sequence). Trimming took off 2 bases at V and 2 bases at J, with 5 bases between the two ends. The CDR3 protein is CSARKYTDTQYF. The CDR3 DNA is TGCAGTGCTAGAAAGTACACAGATACGCAGTATTTT.

This clonotype was detected only a few times. This chain uses TRBV19 with TRBJ1-5; 7 bases are shared with TRBD1. The CDR3 loop spans 14 amino acids. The germline V gene encodes CDR1 LNHDA and CDR2 SQIVND (reference sequence). The V and J ends lost 2 bases and 5 bases, in that order; junction bases with no gene match: 3. In DNA form, the CDR3 reads TGTGCCAGTAGTATAAGAGGGGGCGATCAGCCCCAGCATTTT. Translation gives CASSIRGGDQPQHF. The full variable domain, with the rest looked up from reference TRBV19 and TRBJ1-5, is DGGITQSPKYLFRKEGQNVTLSCEQNLNHDAMYWYRQDPGQGLRLIYYSQIVNDFQKGDIAEGYSVSREKKESFPLTVTSAQKNPTAFYLCASSIRGGDQPQHFGDGTRLSIL.